This is a list of T cell receptor beta chains from one sample in a study of technical replicates of blood from several donors. Data came from immunoSEQ multiplex PCR; TCRdb stores just in-frame clones and leaves some out. The sample lists about 84,000 clones; roughly 98% were seen once. What was sequenced was T cells isolated from PBMCs. The receptor source for this set is a human donor in good health. Each CDR3 is given with its conserved first and last residue. The D gene is left open where the match is weak. Only some rows state a clone size, as once, few, many or a class for expanded clones.

D: TRBD1
J: TRBJ1-2
size: -
V: TRBV28
DNA: TGTGCCAGCACCATCGGGACAGGGGGTTTTGGCTATGGCTACACCTTC
CDR3: CASTIGTGGFGYGYTF

D: TRBD2
J: TRBJ2-5
size: -
V: TRBV5-1
DNA: TGCGCCAGCACGGCGACTAGCGGAAAAGAGACCCAGTACTTC
CDR3: CASTATSGKETQYF

D: -
J: TRBJ1-2
size: -
V: TRBV28
DNA: TGTGCCAGCAGCCCTACGTATGGCTACACCTTC
CDR3: CASSPTYGYTF

D: -
J: TRBJ1-6
size: -
V: TRBV5-4
DNA: TGTGCCAGCAGCCAACGGGACACCAATTCACCCCTCCACTTT
CDR3: CASSQRDTNSPLHF

D: -
J: TRBJ1-1
size: -
V: TRBV4-1
DNA: TGCGCCAGCAGCCAGGTCCCCCGTGAGGTAGCTTTCTTT
CDR3: CASSQVPREVAFF

D: -
J: TRBJ1-1
size: -
V: TRBV5-1
DNA: TGCGCCAGCAGCCAGGCCCACGGGAGCGAAGCTTTCTTT
CDR3: CASSQAHGSEAFF

D: -
J: TRBJ2-5
size: -
V: TRBV7-8
DNA: TGTGCCAGCAGCGCGTGGGCAGGTAAAGAGACCCAGTACTTC
CDR3: CASSAWAGKETQYF

D: -
J: TRBJ2-1
size: -
V: TRBV4-1
DNA: TGCGCCAGCAGCCAAGATAGTAATTCCTACAATGAGCAGTTCTTC
CDR3: CASSQDSNSYNEQFF

D: TRBD1
J: TRBJ1-2
size: -
V: TRBV9
DNA: TGTGCCAGCAGCGGGGGGGGACAGGGCTATGGCTACACCTTC
CDR3: CASSGGGQGYGYTF

D: -
J: TRBJ2-3
size: once
V: TRBV11-3
DNA: TGTGCCAGCAGCATAAACACAGATACGCAGTATTTT
CDR3: CASSINTDTQYF

D: TRBD1
J: TRBJ1-2
size: -
V: TRBV10-3
DNA: TGTGCCATCACCGATAGGGAGACAGGGGTTGATGGCTACACCTTC
CDR3: CAITDRETGVDGYTF

D: -
J: TRBJ2-4
size: -
V: TRBV2
DNA: TGTGCCAGCTTCGGAGGGGGGGGACTAGCCAAAAACATTCAGTACTTC
CDR3: CASFGGGGLAKNIQYF

D: -
J: TRBJ1-2
size: once
V: TRBV9
DNA: TGTGCCAGCAGCGTAGCTTTCGGGGGATATGGCTACACCTTC
CDR3: CASSVAFGGYGYTF

D: TRBD2
J: TRBJ2-2
size: -
V: TRBV30
DNA: TGTGCCTGGCCATCGGGACTAGCGGGGTCCGGGGAGCTGTTTTTT
CDR3: CAWPSGLAGSGELFF

D: -
J: TRBJ1-2
size: -
V: TRBV19
DNA: TGTGCCAGCAGTCACTCCTATGGCTACACCTTC
CDR3: CASSHSYGYTF

D: -
J: TRBJ1-5
size: -
V: TRBV5-1
DNA: TGCGCCAGCAGCTTGGAGGCGGGAAGACAGCCCCAGCATTTT
CDR3: CASSLEAGRQPQHF

D: TRBD1
J: TRBJ1-5
size: -
V: TRBV28
DNA: TGTGCCAGCAGATCCCCGACAGGGAGCAATCAGCCCCAGCATTTT
CDR3: CASRSPTGSNQPQHF

D: -
J: TRBJ2-2
size: once
V: TRBV9
DNA: TGTGCCAGCAGCGTAGGGGGCGGAGACGGGGAGCTGTTTTTT
CDR3: CASSVGGGDGELFF

D: -
J: TRBJ1-1
size: -
V: TRBV7-8
DNA: TGTGCCACCACTTGGAACACTGAAGCTTTCTTT
CDR3: CATTWNTEAFF

D: -
J: TRBJ2-3
size: -
V: TRBV7-2
DNA: TGTGCCAGCAGCGGGGGGACGCAGTATTTT
CDR3: CASSGGTQYF

D: TRBD1
J: TRBJ1-2
size: -
V: TRBV6-6
DNA: TGTGCCAGCAGTCCACAGGGGAGGCAGGGCTATGGCTACACCTTC
CDR3: CASSPQGRQGYGYTF

D: -
J: TRBJ2-3
size: -
V: TRBV6-1
DNA: TGTGCCAGCAGTGAATGGTTAACAGGGAACAAAGATACGCAGTATTTT
CDR3: CASSEWLTGNKDTQYF